This T cell receptor beta chain was captured in a study of Ad26.COV2.S vaccination and SARS-CoV-2 variants (dated by TCRdb to the early 2020s). Regarding the research as a whole: Donors in the vaccine arm were drawn from COV1001, a phase I-IIa trial of Ad26.COV2.S in healthy adults that was multicentre, randomized, double-blind and placebo-controlled. Ad26.COV2.S was administered intramuscularly at 5 x 10^10 or 1 x 10^11 viral particles, either as a single shot or as two shots given 56 days apart. TCRbeta repertoire sequencing served as the tool for gauging how specific and how broad the SARS-CoV-2-reactive T cell receptors were following Ad26.COV2.S vaccination. A total of about 30 samples were included in the TCR-sequenced set, comprising roughly 19 Ad26.COV2.S vaccine recipients, 5 placebo recipients and 8 SARS-CoV-2 convalescent individuals. Participants in the trial were split at random into five groups of five each, receiving low-dose or high-dose Ad26.COV2.S once or twice, or else placebo on both occasions. Investigators did not know the trial group allocation while performing experiments and assessing outcomes. The research as a whole found: The study was not powered for comparison of responses between vaccine doses or regimens. Vaccine and placebo recipients had comparable non-spike TCR breadth, which fits with the vaccine containing only spike. According to the authors, total T cell responses may have been underestimated by the TCR breadth and depth analyses. After vaccination, substantial breadth of spike-specific CD8+ and CD4+ T cell responses was reported. Spike-specific TCR breadth was higher in Ad26.COV2.S recipients than in placebo recipients (P = 0.0014).

V loses 4 bases at its end and J loses 6 bases; junction bases beyond the gene matches: 5. The CDR3 sequence holds 15 residues, the cysteine and phenylalanine included. Solely the CDR3 DNA is kept, with 45 bases framed from the first base. The germline V gene sets CDR1 to SQVTM and CDR2 to ANQGSEA. TCRbeta CDR3 regions were sequenced with the immunoSEQ Assay. After extraction, genomic DNA underwent amplification by bias-controlled multiplex PCR, followed by high-throughput sequencing. The paper's processing steps were these. To quantify the absolute abundance of every unique TCRbeta CDR3 region, sequences were collapsed and filtered. Usable DNA was measured by amplifying reference genes present in all nucleated cells, and TCRbeta template counts were normalized to that usable DNA to estimate T cell fraction. Repertoire TCRs were annotated as SARS-CoV-2-specific by exact matching of V gene, CDR3 amino acid sequence and J gene to a known reactive TCR set. The reference SARS-CoV-2 TCR set was derived from MIRA and filtered for enrichment in COVID-19-positive ImmuneCODE repertoires, a step that removed public or cross-reactive TCRs. Using the MIRA antigens, annotated TCRs were further analysed by specific ORF or by position within an ORF. Breadth was defined as annotated unique rearrangements over total unique productive rearrangements; depth was the summed frequency of those rearrangements. TCR breadth was compared between groups using two-sided Wilcoxon rank-sum tests. Entries here come from immuneACCESS through TCRdb and include only in-frame sequences with V and J called. Some clones fail to appear in such tables; in the studies checked, an unresolved V gene covers under half of the shortfall, and the cause of the remainder is unknown. For V, J and clone size, that table is used; D and trimming come from the DNA. For this sample the table gives hundreds of thousands of clones, of which roughly 91% were detected only once. In total, the top ten clones hold approximately 4.5% of the sample.

Regarding this clone: The clone's antigen remains unknown. No much larger clonotype is one base removed from it; base qualities were not supplied.

The treatment or condition label here, explained by the study, means: over 15 received Ad26.COV2.S at low or high dose, single or two shots; several received placebo; per-sample allocation not given. Repertoires of vaccine and placebo recipients were sequenced from samples taken on day 63 after the first injection. Between 29 July and 7 August 2020, Cohort 1b enrolled about 27 adults aged 18-55 years at one site in Boston, USA. Ad26.COV2.S consisted of a replication-incompetent adenovirus type 26 vector by which a prefusion-stabilized SARS-CoV-2 spike protein from the original Wuhan strain was expressed.

The chain is made from TRBV29-1 and TRBJ2-1; TRBD2 matches 14 bases in the middle. The TCR sequence derives from a person between 18 and 65 years old who received the Ad26.COV2.S COVID-19 vaccine or a placebo. The specimen comprised peripheral blood, sampled in a trial of Ad26.COV2.S vaccine versus placebo. The bases read TGCAGCGTTGGGCGACTAGCGGGAGGGTCCAATGAGCAGTTCTTC. The translation is CSVGRLAGGSNEQFF.